The 3 T cell receptor beta chains below come from one sample, sequenced in a study of blood T cell repertoires in COVID-19. Clones were sequenced by immunoSEQ multiplex PCR, and TCRdb holds only the in-frame ones, with some missing. The sample consists of over 200,000 clones, approximately 90% of them appearing once. Source material: PBMCs or T cells enriched from blood (not recorded which). These receptors were obtained from a man aged 25-45 years who had recovered from COVID-19.

V usage is TRBV19 and J usage is TRBJ1-1; a possible D gene is TRBD1 (6 bases). The germline V gene encodes CDR1 LNHDA and CDR2 SQIVND (reference sequence). Trimming took off 8 bases at V and 1 base at J, with 11 bases between the two ends. The CDR3 totals 13 residues. This CDR3 is CASLGQRNTEAFF. The CDR3 region has the DNA TGTGCCAGTCTTGGACAGAGGAACACTGAAGCTTTCTTT.

The CDR3 loop reads CASSQAASGSPPMRTQYF. The CDR3 DNA is TGTGCCAGCAGTCAGGCGGCTAGCGGGAGCCCTCCGATGCGTACGCAGTATTTT. The V call is TRBV27, the J call TRBJ2-3, with 10 bases lining up with TRBD2. Germline-derived CDR1 and CDR2 are MNHEY and SMNVEV (reference sequence). The CDR3 sequence is 18 residues long. V shed 5 bases and J 8 bases; nucleotides not matched to a gene: 19.

The CDR3 region has the DNA TGCGCCAGCAGTGAATTCAGGAAACGAGGCTACACCTTC. This encodes CASSEFRKRGYTF. V and J are TRBV10-1 and TRBJ1-2; D unresolved. Trimming shortened V by 3 bases and J by 8 bases, and 13 bases separated the two germline ends. CDR3 size: 13 residues. Germline V gives CDR1 WNHNN, CDR2 SYGVQD (reference sequence).